This is a list of T cell receptor beta chains from one sample in a study of T cell repertoires in cytomegalovirus infection. In TCRdb, the reads were re-called with MiXCR into one record per CDR3 protein. Of roughly 180,000 distinct CDR3 sequences listed, roughly 22% are singletons. Their target antigens are unknown. Source: CD8+ T cells from cultured PBMCs, taken from culture after CMV antigen stimulation. These receptors all come from a human donor in good health (CMV status not recorded). Some clones in this sample may be carry-over from other donors' samples. CDR3s include the opening cysteine and the closing phenylalanine or tryptophan. The order of the fields is J gene, V gene, clone size, D gene, CDR3 DNA, CDR3 protein. D genes are given only for firm matches. The size of a clone is reported for some rows only, either as once, few or many, or as a class for expanded clones.

TRBJ2-1	TRBV5-4	-	TRBD1	TGTGCCAGCAGCTCCAGGGACAGGGGATTCAGTGAGCAGTTCTTC	CASSSRDRGFSEQFF
TRBJ2-1	TRBV6-2/TRBV6-3	few	-	TGTGCCAGCAGTTACCTACCCGGAGACAATGAGCAGTTCTTC	CASSYLPGDNEQFF
TRBJ2-7	TRBV4-3	-	-	TGCGCCAGCAGCCAAGACCAAGGGGGGGGCGAGCAGTACTTC	CASSQDQGGGEQYF
TRBJ2-7	TRBV6-1	-	-	TGTGCCAGCAGTGAGTTTCTGGACGAGCAGTACTTC	CASSEFLDEQYF
TRBJ2-1	TRBV6-2/TRBV6-3	-	TRBD1	TGTGCCAGCAGTTACACAGCCGGGACAGGGTCCTACAATGAGCAGTTCTTC	CASSYTAGTGSYNEQFF
TRBJ2-1	TRBV6-2/TRBV6-3	-	-	TGTGCCAGCAGTAATGCGGGTGCATCCTACAATGAGCAGTTCTTC	CASSNAGASYNEQFF
TRBJ1-1	TRBV12-3/TRBV12-4	few	-	TGTGCCAGCACCAAGGGGGGGGAAGCTTTCTTT	CASTKGGEAFF
TRBJ1-2	TRBV7-2	few	-	TGTGCCAGCAGCTTATCTGGCTACTATGGCTACACCTTC	CASSLSGYYGYTF
TRBJ2-7	TRBV5-8	-	TRBD2	TGTGCCAGCAGCTTGGGGCTATCTAGCGGGGGCTCCTACGAGCAGTACTTC	CASSLGLSSGGSYEQYF
TRBJ2-2	TRBV27	-	TRBD1	TGTGCCAGCAGTACCCGGGGACAGGGGACCGGGGAGCTGTTTTTT	CASSTRGQGTGELFF
TRBJ1-2	TRBV7-9	once	-	TGTGCCAGCAGCTCAACAACTCCTTATGGCTACACCTTC	CASSSTTPYGYTF
TRBJ1-3	TRBV11-2	few	-	TGTGCCAGCAGCCCCGAGTTCGGCGGGGGGCGAACTGGAAACACCATATATTTT	CASSPEFGGGRTGNTIYF
TRBJ2-3	TRBV12-3/TRBV12-4	-	-	TGTGCCTCATCCAGGGGGGGCGGGACAGATACGCAGTATTTT	CASSRGGGTDTQYF
TRBJ1-5	TRBV6-2/TRBV6-3	-	-	TGTGCCAGCAGTGAAGGGGAGCCCCAGCATTTT	CASSEGEPQHF
TRBJ1-5	TRBV4-1	-	-	TGCGCCAGCAGCCAAGGGGTGATGAGCAATCAGCCCCAGCATTTT	CASSQGVMSNQPQHF
TRBJ1-3	TRBV20-1	few	-	TGCAGTGCTAGAGACCCAAGGGGGGGCGACTCTGGAAACACCATATATTTT	CSARDPRGGDSGNTIYF
TRBJ2-1	TRBV6-2/TRBV6-3	few	TRBD1	TGTGCCAGCCTCCCGGGACAGATTTACAATGAGCAGTTCTTC	CASLPGQIYNEQFF
TRBJ2-1	TRBV12-3/TRBV12-4	many	-	TGTGCCACCTCAAACAATGAGCAGTTCTTC	CATSNNEQFF
TRBJ2-3	TRBV25-1	few	TRBD2	TGTGCCAGCAGTCCTAAGCGGGGGCTCACAGATACGCAGTATTTT	CASSPKRGLTDTQYF
TRBJ2-3	TRBV15	few	TRBD2	TGTGCCACCAGCTTAAGCGGGGGTACAGATACGCAGTATTTT	CATSLSGGTDTQYF
TRBJ1-2	TRBV4-1	few	-	TGCGCCAGCAGCCAAGATTCGGGGGGGGCTAACTATGGCTACACCTTC	CASSQDSGGANYGYTF
TRBJ1-1	TRBV7-2	-	TRBD1	TGTGCCAGCAGCTCCCGGGACAGGGGCGTGAACACTGAAGCTTTCTTT	CASSSRDRGVNTEAFF
TRBJ2-6	TRBV5-1	-	-	TGCGCCAGCAGCTTGGTTTTCGGTTTTGGCAGCTCTGGGGCCAACGTCCTGACTTTC	CASSLVFGFGSSGANVLTF
TRBJ1-1	TRBV6-5	many	-	TGTGCCAGCAGTAATGGACGGAACACTGAAGCTTTCTTT	CASSNGRNTEAFF
TRBJ1-2	TRBV6-6	-	-	TGTGCCAGCAGTACAGGGAATATTCTGTATGGCTACACCTTC	CASSTGNILYGYTF
TRBJ2-2	TRBV19	-	-	TGTGCCGCCGCCTGGCAGGGAGGAGCCGGGGAGCTGTTTTTT	CAAAWQGGAGELFF
TRBJ2-7	TRBV7-9	few	-	TGTGCCAGCAGCTCCCAGAGTAGGAGGGAATCCTACGAGCAGTACTTC	CASSSQSRRESYEQYF
TRBJ1-1	TRBV7-9	-	-	TGTGCCAGCAGCTTAGGGGTGGGGGAAGCTTTCTTT	CASSLGVGEAFF
TRBJ2-2	TRBV7-8	few	-	TGTGCCAGCAGCTTTCGCGTCCTGGCGACAAACACCGGGGAGCTGTTTTTT	CASSFRVLATNTGELFF
TRBJ2-3	TRBV12-3/TRBV12-4	-	-	TGTGCCAGCAGTTTCGGCGGTTCCGGGGATACGCAGTATTTT	CASSFGGSGDTQYF
TRBJ2-1	TRBV12-3/TRBV12-4	-	TRBD1	TGTGCCAGCAGTCGACAGGGGAATTACAATGAGCAGTTCTTC	CASSRQGNYNEQFF
TRBJ1-1	TRBV6-5	many	-	TGTGCCAGCAGTTACGAGGCAGGTGTCTGGGGGAACACTGAAGCTTTCTTT	CASSYEAGVWGNTEAFF
TRBJ2-1	TRBV6-2/TRBV6-3	-	-	TGTGCCAGCAGTTACTCGACGTCGGAGGGGGTTTCCTACAATGAGCAGTTCTTC	CASSYSTSEGVSYNEQFF
TRBJ1-5	TRBV4-2	-	TRBD1	TGTGCCAGCAGCCAAGAACAGGGGGGAAATAGCAATCAGCCCCAGCATTTT	CASSQEQGGNSNQPQHF
TRBJ2-1	TRBV5-5	once	-	TGTGCCAGCAGCGTCTTGTCTGATGAGCAGTTCTTC	CASSVLSDEQFF
TRBJ1-4	TRBV6-5	few	-	TGTGCCACTAGCGGACGGTACCCGGGTGAAAAACTGTTTTTT	CATSGRYPGEKLFF
TRBJ1-1	TRBV12-3/TRBV12-4	-	-	TGTGCCAGCAACCAGGGCGTTCCGGCTGAAGCTTTCTTT	CASNQGVPAEAFF
TRBJ2-7	TRBV6-2/TRBV6-3	-	-	TGTGCCAGCAGTATCTCCGCTACCACCTACGAGCAGTACTTC	CASSISATTYEQYF
TRBJ2-1	TRBV7-8	-	TRBD2	TGTGCCAGCCTGAAACTAGCGGGGTACAATGAGCAGTTCTTC	CASLKLAGYNEQFF
TRBJ2-1	TRBV10-3	-	-	TGTGCCATCAGTGATTCTTTCACCGGGACCAATAGAGATGAGCAGTTCTTC	CAISDSFTGTNRDEQFF
TRBJ2-1	TRBV27	few	-	TGTGCCAGCAAAAGAGGATCGAACAATGAGCAGTTCTTC	CASKRGSNNEQFF
TRBJ1-1	TRBV9	-	-	TGTGCCAGCAGCGTAATGTCAGGAAGACAACAGAACACTGAAGCTTTCTTT	CASSVMSGRQQNTEAFF
TRBJ2-1	TRBV6-8	-	-	TGTGCCAGCAGTTCTACCGGGCCCCCACTCTACAATGAGCAGTTCTTC	CASSSTGPPLYNEQFF
TRBJ2-2	TRBV12-3/TRBV12-4	-	TRBD1	TGTGCCAGCAGTCTAGGGACAGGGGGCAGCGGGGAGCTGTTTTTT	CASSLGTGGSGELFF
TRBJ2-7	TRBV7-9	few	-	TGTGCCAGCAGCCAGGTGGTTAGTGCCGACGAGCAGTACTTC	CASSQVVSADEQYF
TRBJ1-1	TRBV27	few	-	TGTGCCAGCAGTTTATTCGGGGACACAAATTTGAACACTGAAGCTTTCTTT	CASSLFGDTNLNTEAFF